The 21 T cell receptor beta chains below all came from one sample that was sequenced in a study of breast tumors, draining lymph nodes, adjacent tissues. TCRdb reprocessed the multiplex PCR reads via MiXCR and lists one record per CDR3 protein. This sample has about 150,000 distinct CDR3 sequences, with less than 35% found just once. The lymph nodes were axillary draining lymph nodes from breast cancer patients. The sample comprised axillary lymph node tissue. These TCRs come from a female donor with breast cancer. Some clones in this sample may be carry-over from other donors' samples.

This clonotype was counted a single time. The gene calls are TRBV11-2 and TRBJ1-1; D is unresolved. Deletions cut 1 base from V and 2 bases from J, with 5 bases between. There are 13 residues in the CDR3. The V gene's germline CDR1 is SGHAT and CDR2 FQNNGV. The CDR3 DNA follows: TGTGCCAGCAGCTTAGTGTATAACACTGAAGCTTTCTTT. It codes for CASSLVYNTEAFF. The full variable domain, rest sourced from reference TRBV11-2 and TRBJ1-1, is EAGVAQSPRYKIIEKRQSVAFWCNPISGHATLYWYQQILGQGPKLLIQFQNNGVVDDSQLPKDRFSAERLKGVDSTLKIQPAKLEDSAVYLCASSLVYNTEAFFGQGTRLTVV.

About this clonotype: One end of the junction varies from germline; a read error may be responsible. The rearrangement links TRBV19 to TRBJ2-5; TRBD2 agrees at 12 bases. Per the germline V gene, CDR1 is LNHDA and CDR2 is SQIVND (reference sequence). CDR3 length: 17 residues. The CDR3 loop reads CASSPGRLAGAKETQSF. Here the CDR3 DNA reads TGTGCCAGTAGTCCGGGAAGACTAGCGGGAGCTAAAGAGACCCAGTCCTTC. Using reference TRBV19 and TRBJ2-5 for the parts outside the CDR3, the full variable domain is DGGITQSPKYLFRKEGQNVTLSCEQNLNHDAMYWYRQDPGQGLRLIYYSQIVNDFQKGDIAEGYSVSREKKESFPLTVTSAQKNPTAFYLCASSPGRLAGAKETQSFGPGTRLLVL.

This clonotype was found many times. Mismatch with germline at one junction end may stem from a read error. This chain joins TRBV7-7 and TRBJ2-5; D remains ambiguous. CDR1 and CDR2 (germline): SSHAT, FNYEAQ (reference sequence). The CDR3 contains 13 residues. The CDR3 coding sequence is TGTGCTAGCAGCCTGAGTACCCAAGAGACCCAGTACTTC. Amino acids: CASSLSTQETQYF.

The chain combines TRBV29-1 with TRBJ1-1; D not certain. The CDR3 loop spans 14 amino acids. V was clipped by 2 bases and J by 1 base, with 11 bases between them. Looked up from germline, CDR1 is SQVTM and CDR2 is ANQGSEA. CDR3 residues: CSVERRMANTEAFF. In DNA form, the CDR3 reads TGCAGCGTTGAACGTCGTATGGCGAACACTGAAGCTTTCTTT.

This clonotype was detected many times. CDR3: CASTQQLTNYGYTF. The CDR3 DNA reads as TGTGCCAGCACCCAACAGCTCACTAACTATGGCTACACCTTC. This chain connects TRBV6-1 to TRBJ1-2; D unclear. V gave up 7 bases and J gave up 0 bases, with 12 bases separating them. The germline V gene encodes CDR1 MNHNS and CDR2 SASEGT. The CDR3 runs to 14 residues.

Remarks on this clonotype: One end of the junction varies from germline; a read error may be responsible. The chain carries TRBV6-2 or TRBV6-3 and TRBJ2-1, with D possibly being TRBD1 (6 bases). Germline V gives CDR1 MNHEY, CDR2 SVGEGT. The CDR3 has 14 residues. The CDR3 nucleotides are TGTGCCCGCAGGTCCCAGGGGTACGTGAATGAGCAGTTCTTC. This encodes CARRSQGYVNEQFF.

This clonotype was observed many times. The chain couples TRBV20-1 to TRBJ2-3; D gene ambiguous. V was clipped by 4 bases and J by 4 bases, with 9 bases between them. The CDR3 extends over 12 amino acids. CDR1 and CDR2 (germline): DFQATT, SNEGSKA (reference sequence). CDR3 coding DNA: TGCAGTGCTACGATAGGTCCAGATACGCAGTATTTT. Its translation: CSATIGPDTQYF.

The V call is TRBV19, the J call TRBJ1-6; D might be TRBD1 (5 bases). The germline V and J ends were trimmed by 5 bases and 8 bases, with 13 bases remaining between them. The CDR3 is 14 residues long. Per germline, CDR1 LNHDA and CDR2 SQIVND (reference sequence). CDR3 in amino acids: CASSPRGGDSPLHF. In nucleotides, the CDR3 is TGTGCCAGTAGTCCCCGGGGCGGGGATTCACCCCTCCACTTT.

In regard to this clonotype: A much bigger clone sits one base away, suggesting this may be a read error. V and J are TRBV19 and TRBJ2-2; D gene ambiguous. This CDR3 has 14 amino acids. The germline CDR1 and CDR2 sequences are LNHDA and SQIVND (reference sequence). V shed 7 bases and J shed 1 base, with 10 bases lying between them. DNA for the CDR3: TGTGCCAGTACGGACGGGCAGAACACCGGGGAGCTGTTTTTT. Protein product: CASTDGQNTGELFF.

This clonotype was recorded many times. The gene calls are TRBV19 and TRBJ1-2, with TRBD1 as a possible D gene (5 bases). From germline, CDR1 is LNHDA and CDR2 SQIVND (reference sequence). This CDR3 has 14 amino acids. Trimming left V 3 bases short and J 5 bases short, with 13 bases between. The CDR3 region has the DNA TGTGCCAGTAGTATGGGGGGAACGTTGTATGGCTACACCTTC. It yields the protein CASSMGGTLYGYTF. The full variable domain, rest sourced from reference TRBV19 and TRBJ1-2, is DGGITQSPKYLFRKEGQNVTLSCEQNLNHDAMYWYRQDPGQGLRLIYYSQIVNDFQKGDIAEGYSVSREKKESFPLTVTSAQKNPTAFYLCASSMGGTLYGYTFGSGTRLTVV.

This clonotype was picked up many times. The V gene is TRBV7-2, the J gene TRBJ1-2, with a weak D call TRBD1 (5 bases). Germline assignment: CDR1 SGHTA and CDR2 FQGNSA. Trimming removed 2 bases from V and 3 bases from J, with 16 bases in between. CDR3 length equals 16 residues. In nucleotides, the CDR3 is TGTGCCAGCAGCTTACCAGGGAACTGGCTGGACTATGGCTACACCTTC. This codes for CASSLPGNWLDYGYTF.

About this clonotype: Possible read error: a much larger clone is one base away. This rearrangement joins TRBV4-1 to TRBJ1-5, with D tentatively TRBD1 (5 bases). CDR3 length: 16 amino acids. V dropped 4 bases and J dropped 2 bases, with 15 bases sitting between them. CDR1 and CDR2 from the germline V gene are MGHRA and YSYEKL. The DNA of the CDR3 is TGCGCCAGCAGCCGAGAGGCCGGGGCGGGCAATCAGCCCCAGCATTTT. It is translated as CASSREAGAGNQPQHF.

There are many counts of this clonotype. J is TRBJ2-5 and V is TRBV18; TRBD1 aligns across 10 bases. The CDR3 is made up of 15 amino acids. V lost 6 bases to trimming and J lost 5 bases; unmatched junction nucleotides: 9. CDR1 is KGHSH and CDR2 is LQKENI in the germline V gene. The CDR3 is CASSPRTGGSETQYF. The CDR3 bases are TGTGCCAGCTCTCCAAGGACAGGGGGATCGGAGACCCAGTACTTC.

Ten or more counts support this clonotype. V gene TRBV5-1 combines with J gene TRBJ2-3; TRBD2 agrees at 13 bases. V shed 5 bases, J shed 4 bases, and the junction held 1 base outside the gene matches. Looked up from germline, CDR1 is SGHRS and CDR2 is YFSETQ. This CDR3 is 14 amino acids long. The CDR3 reads CASRGLAGPDTQYF. The CDR3 nucleotides are TGCGCCAGCAGGGGACTAGCGGGGCCAGATACGCAGTATTTT.

About this clonotype: One end of the junction varies from germline; a read error may be responsible. This chain joins TRBV9 and TRBJ2-7; TRBD1 agrees at 9 bases. Germline V gene sequence: CDR1 SGDLS, CDR2 YYNGEE. This CDR3 is built from 15 residues. The CDR3 is CASSPTDRGTGELYF. CDR3 bases: TGTGCCAGCAGCCCAACAGACAGGGGGACCGGGGAGCTGTACTTC.

The sample holds many counts of this clonotype. The chain recombines TRBV9 with TRBJ2-7; D remains ambiguous. CDR1 is SGDLS, CDR2 YYNGEE, per germline. V was shortened by 0 bases and J by 6 bases, with 4 bases between the two germline ends. The CDR3 runs to 11 residues. Written as DNA, the CDR3 is TGTGCCAGCAGCGTAGCCAGCGAGCAGTACGTC. This encodes CASSVASEQYV.

The sample holds many counts of this clonotype. This sequence joins TRBV29-1 and TRBJ1-3, with D unclear. Germline loops: CDR1 SQVTM, CDR2 ANQGSEA. The CDR3 has 13 amino acids. Deletions cut 4 bases from V and 3 bases from J, with 10 bases between. CDR3 DNA: TGCAGCGTTGGATCCGGGAATGGAAACACCATATATTTT. Its protein is CSVGSGNGNTIYF.

This clonotype was picked up a small number of times. This may stem from a read error, because a much larger clone lies one nucleotide away. The missing conserved phenylalanine or tryptophan at the end of this CDR3 makes a read error likely. V gene TRBV12-3 or TRBV12-4 combines with J gene TRBJ1-2; TRBD1 might be the D (5 bases). V lost 5 bases and J 7 bases, leaving 26 bases between the germline ends. CDR3 length: 17 residues. CDR3 loop: CASSPSLYRRKVGGYTS. The CDR3 bases are TGTGCCAGCAGTCCTTCCCTCTACAGGCGAAAAGTGGGTGGCTACACCTCC.

This clonotype has a count of ten or more. Given a much more abundant clone one base away, this may be a read error. The chain has TRBV5-1 and TRBJ2-3; tentatively, D is TRBD1 (6 bases). V lost 5 bases to trimming and J lost 2 bases, with 9 bases between them. The CDR3 is 13 residues long. The germline V gene has CDR1 SGHRS and CDR2 YFSETQ. In DNA form, the CDR3 reads TGCGCCAGCAGACAGGGACCCACAGATACGCAGTATTTT. Protein product: CASRQGPTDTQYF.

This sequence joins TRBV28 and TRBJ2-6, with TRBD2 as a possible D gene (7 bases). The germline V gene has CDR1 MDHEN and CDR2 SYDVKM. This CDR3 contains 17 residues. The ends were cut back, 8 bases at V and 4 bases at J, with 21 bases in the middle. The CDR3 region has the DNA TGTGCCAGCCTCAACGGGGGGCCATCGTCCGGGGCCAACGTCCTGACTTTC. It encodes CASLNGGPSSGANVLTF.

This clonotype was detected ten times or more. A much larger clone sits a single nucleotide away, making a read error possible. No conserved phenylalanine or tryptophan is present at the end of the CDR3, so a read error is the likely explanation. CDR3 in DNA: TGTGCCAGTACCACGGGGAGGACCTCTGGGGCCAACGTCCTGACTTCC. It is translated as CASTTGRTSGANVLTS. This sequence joins TRBV19 and TRBJ2-6, with D possibly TRBD2 on 6 matching bases. The length of the CDR3 is 16 residues. Germline CDR1 LNHDA, CDR2 SQIVND (reference sequence). Trimming cost V 7 bases and J 0 bases, with 13 bases left between them.